This T cell receptor beta chain comes out of a study of T-cell reconstitution after alpha-beta-depleted transplantation in children. General study results and limits: Reports say that about two months after transplant, the alpha-beta T cells came out of several hundred graft clones that had expanded. Recipient T cells and thymic progenitors that survived were the source of the high TCRbeta diversity seen at day 60 in some patients.

About this clonotype: The target antigen is unknown.

The CDR3 has 13 residues. From germline, CDR1 is SQVTM and CDR2 ANQGSEA. V was pared by 3 bases and J by 6 bases, with 14 bases between. As it was prepared, the TCRbeta library received unique molecular identifiers. One entry per CDR3 protein results from TCRdb running MiXCR on the PCR reads. This sample has around 370,000 distinct CDR3 sequences; around 15% occur once, and the top ten carry roughly 40%. This chain links TRBV29-1 with TRBJ1-2; D is undetermined. This receptor was taken from a male patient between 2 and 10 years old who had a stem cell transplant for acute lymphoblastic leukemia, so the T cells may come from the graft donor. Material: PBMCs, mostly from graft donor cells, obtained 360 days after TCRalphabeta/CD19-depleted stem cell transplant. The CDR3 reads CSVEEGRRHGYTF. The CDR3 DNA reads TGCAGCGTTGAGGAGGGCCGTCGTCATGGCTACACCTTC.